The 24 T cell receptor beta chains presented below share a single source sample, sequenced in a study of blood T cell repertoires in COVID-19. Clones were sequenced by immunoSEQ multiplex PCR, and TCRdb holds only the in-frame ones, with some missing. The table shows fewer than 120,000 clones, with over 75% occurring only once. Specimen: peripheral blood. These receptors were collected from a woman older than 75 with active or convalescent COVID-19.

The chain couples TRBV5-1 to TRBJ2-3; TRBD2 is a possible D gene (5 bases). The germline V gene encodes CDR1 SGHRS and CDR2 YFSETQ. The CDR3 consists of 18 residues. The V gene lost 0 bases and the J gene lost 0 bases, with 17 bases spanning the gap. Written as DNA, the CDR3 is TGCGCCAGCAGCTTGGGGGGAGTATCCGCCTCTAGCACAGATACGCAGTATTTT. Residues: CASSLGGVSASSTDTQYF.

The rearrangement links TRBV5-1 to TRBJ2-7; a weak D match, TRBD2 (5 bases). Per the germline V gene, CDR1 is SGHRS and CDR2 is YFSETQ. This CDR3 comprises 14 residues. V was cut by 5 bases and J by 4 bases, with 16 bases left in between. CDR3 nucleotides: TGCGCCAGCAGAACGGGATCCCAGGCGTACGAGCAGTACTTC. Amino acid sequence: CASRTGSQAYEQYF.

J is TRBJ1-1 and V is TRBV18, with D hard to call. V lost 3 bases and J lost 2, with 13 bases in between. The CDR3 runs to 15 residues. Germline CDR1 reads KGHSH; CDR2 reads LQKENI. CDR3 in amino acids: CASSPPSLGNTEAFF. As DNA, the CDR3 is TGTGCCAGCTCACCCCCCTCCCTAGGCAACACTGAAGCTTTCTTT.

V usage is TRBV19 and J usage is TRBJ1-2; D is uncertain. This CDR3 comprises 13 residues. From germline, CDR1 is LNHDA and CDR2 SQIVND (reference sequence). V lost 4 bases and J lost 1, with 7 bases in between. The CDR3 region is CASSRGFNYGYTF. The DNA of the CDR3 is TGTGCCAGTAGTAGAGGGTTTAACTATGGCTACACCTTC.

The chain uses TRBV10-2 and TRBJ2-7; 8 nucleotides agree with TRBD1. The germline CDR1 and CDR2 sequences are WSHSY and SAAADI. V shed 6 bases and J 1 base; nucleotides not matched to a gene: 2. The CDR3 has 13 amino acids. The CDR3 coding sequence is TGCGCCAGCAGCAGGGACAGGTCCTACGAGCAGTACTTC. It encodes CASSRDRSYEQYF.

The table lists this clone with a few counts. The V call is TRBV19, the J call TRBJ1-1; D may be TRBD1 (6 bases). V gave up 1 base and J gave up 5 bases, with 14 bases separating them. This CDR3 comprises 15 residues. The germline CDR1 and CDR2 sequences are LNHDA and SQIVND (reference sequence). The CDR3 loop is CASSIVTTGITEAFF. The DNA for the CDR3 is TGTGCCAGTAGTATAGTTACAACAGGGATAACTGAAGCTTTCTTT.

This clone was counted many times. This chain links TRBV3-1 (or the pseudogene TRBV3-2) with TRBJ2-7, with D perhaps matching TRBD1 (6 bases). This CDR3 region has 13 residues. Germline V lookup: CDR1 LGHDT, CDR2 YNNKEL (reference sequence). V was clipped by 6 bases and J by 3 bases, with 12 bases between them. Here the CDR3 reads CASRRGFDYEQYF. The CDR3 bases are TGTGCCAGCAGGAGGGGGTTTGACTACGAGCAGTACTTC.

This clone has only a few counts. The rearrangement links TRBV19 to TRBJ1-4; 7 bases are a match to TRBD1. V lost 8 bases and J lost 7; bases outside the gene matches: 7. CDR1 is LNHDA, CDR2 SQIVND, per germline (reference sequence). The CDR3 has 13 residues. CDR3 DNA: TGTGCCAGTTGGGCGACAGGGATTGAAAAACTGTTTTTT. This codes for CASWATGIEKLFF. The full variable domain, completed using reference TRBV19 and TRBJ1-4, is DGGITQSPKYLFRKEGQNVTLSCEQNLNHDAMYWYRQDPGQGLRLIYYSQIVNDFQKGDIAEGYSVSREKKESFPLTVTSAQKNPTAFYLCASWATGIEKLFFGSGTQLSVL.

This chain connects TRBV7-2 to TRBJ2-7; 10 bases are a match to TRBD2. Trimming cost V 2 bases and J 0 bases; bases outside gene matches: 4. CDR1 SGHTA and CDR2 FQGNSA come from the germline V gene. The CDR3 extends over 16 amino acids. The CDR3 nucleotides read TGTGCCAGCAGCTTAAGGAGCGGGAGGGCCTCCTACGAGCAGTACTTC. Translated, it gives CASSLRSGRASYEQYF. Looking up the rest from reference TRBV7-2 and TRBJ2-7 gives the full variable domain: GAGVSQSPSNKVTEKGKDVELRCDPISGHTALYWYRQSLGQGLEFLIYFQGNSAPDKSGLPSDRFSAERTGGSVSTLTIQRTQQEDSAVYLCASSLRSGRASYEQYFGPGTRLTVT.

The gene calls are TRBV15 and TRBJ2-2; 7 bases align to TRBD1. With 4 bases clipped from V and 3 bases from J, the junction kept 5 bases outside the gene matches. The length of the CDR3 is 15 residues. Germline CDR1 and CDR2: LNHNV and YYDKDF (reference sequence). CDR3 amino acids: CATSKGGRDTGELFF. DNA of the CDR3: TGTGCCACCAGCAAAGGGGGCCGGGACACCGGGGAGCTGTTTTTT.

In nucleotides, the CDR3 is TGCGCCAGCAGACTTGACAGGGGAAGGACTGAAGCTTTCTTT. Translating it yields CASRLDRGRTEAFF. The chain links TRBV5-1 to TRBJ1-1; 8 nucleotides align to TRBD1. Unmatched junction bases numbered 8, after V lost 5 bases and J lost 5 bases. CDR1 and CDR2 from the germline V gene are SGHRS and YFSETQ. CDR3 length: 14 amino acids.

The genes are TRBV2 and TRBJ2-1, with 10 bases fitting TRBD1. Germline CDR1 reads SNHLY; CDR2 reads FYNNEI. The V gene end was trimmed by 6 bases and the J gene end by 8 bases; junction bases not matched to a gene: 4. The CDR3 is 13 residues long. The CDR3 DNA reads TGTGCCAGCAGCCGACAGGGGGCGGATGAGCAGTTCTTC. It codes for CASSRQGADEQFF. The full variable domain, its missing parts supplied by reference TRBV2 and TRBJ2-1, is EPEVTQTPSHQVTQMGQEVILRCVPISNHLYFYWYRQILGQKVEFLVSFYNNEISEKSEIFDDQFSVERPDGSNFTLKIRSTKLEDSAMYFCASSRQGADEQFFGPGTRLTVL.

This chain joins TRBV27 and TRBJ2-3; 11 bases agree with TRBD2. J lost 3 bases, V lost 6 bases, and 5 bases had no gene match. The CDR3 runs to 15 residues. Germline values: CDR1 MNHEY, CDR2 SMNVEV (reference sequence). The CDR3 sequence: CASRPTSGVTDTQYF. In DNA form, the CDR3 reads TGTGCCAGCAGGCCGACTAGCGGGGTAACAGATACGCAGTATTTT.

The rearrangement links TRBV6-2 or TRBV6-3 to TRBJ2-1; 11 nucleotides agree with TRBD2. CDR1 MNHEY and CDR2 SVGEGT come from the germline V gene. The V gene end was trimmed by 4 bases and the J gene end by 7 bases; junction bases not matched to a gene: 9. The CDR3 length is 16 residues. The CDR3 reads CASSSRSGRALNEQFF. CDR3 bases: TGTGCCAGCAGTTCGCGTAGCGGGAGGGCTTTAAATGAGCAGTTCTTC.

The CDR3 nucleotides are TGTGCCAGCAGTGAAGCGGGCGATTACTACGAGCAGTACTTC. It specifies CASSEAGDYYEQYF. V gene TRBV6-1 combines with J gene TRBJ2-7; D unclear. V was trimmed by 0 bases and J by 3 bases, leaving 9 bases between them. CDR1 and CDR2 (germline): MNHNS, SASEGT. CDR3 length: 14 amino acids.

V usage is TRBV11-1 and J usage is TRBJ2-7, with D tentatively TRBD2 (5 bases). V gave up 3 bases and J gave up 6 bases, with 18 bases separating them. The CDR3 is 15 residues long. Germline CDR1 and CDR2: SGHAT and FQDESV (reference sequence). CDR3 sequence: CASSFRGHGVGEQYF. The DNA for the CDR3 is TGTGCCAGCAGCTTCCGAGGGCACGGGGTCGGCGAGCAGTACTTC.

The chain uses TRBV15 and TRBJ2-1, with a weak D call TRBD2 (6 bases). Between the trimmed V and J ends, which lost 5 bases and 7 bases, there was a span of 15 bases. Germline-derived CDR1 and CDR2 are LNHNV and YYDKDF (reference sequence). This CDR3 region has 14 residues. DNA of the CDR3: TGTGCCACCAGCCCAAGGGACTTGTTTAATGAGCAGTTCTTC. This sequence encodes CATSPRDLFNEQFF.

This chain uses TRBV19 with TRBJ1-4, with a tentative D call TRBD1 (6 bases). V was shortened by 4 bases and J by 5 bases, with 20 bases between the two germline ends. The CDR3 length is 17 residues. Looked up from germline, CDR1 is LNHDA and CDR2 is SQIVND (reference sequence). The CDR3 region has the DNA TGTGCCAGTAGTACTGGTCTACAGGGCACTGGGAATGAAAAACTGTTTTTT. Protein sequence: CASSTGLQGTGNEKLFF.

This clone was seen just once. The CDR3 here is CASSSQAGRLYNEQFF. CDR3 bases: TGTGCCAGCAGCTCACAAGCGGGACGGCTTTACAATGAGCAGTTCTTC. The chain employs TRBV7-3 and TRBJ2-1; 7 bases align to TRBD2. There are 16 residues in the CDR3. Germline V CDR1 and CDR2: SGHTA, FQGTGA. V was clipped by 4 bases and J by 4 bases; unmatched bases: 10.

The chain joins TRBV7-9 to TRBJ1-6; 9 bases fit TRBD1. Germline V lookup: CDR1 SEHNR, CDR2 FQNEAQ (reference sequence). V dropped 3 bases and J dropped 8; count of bases not matched to a gene: 2. CDR3 length: 14 residues. CDR3 loop: CASSFGTGYSPLHF. The CDR3 DNA follows: TGTGCCAGCAGCTTCGGGACAGGGTATTCACCCCTCCACTTT.

In its sample, this clone was seen once. The chain carries TRBV18 and TRBJ2-1; 11 bases line up with TRBD2. The trim removed 3 bases at V and 3 bases at J, leaving 1 base unmatched. This CDR3 is built from 15 residues. CDR1 is KGHSH and CDR2 is LQKENI in the germline V gene. The CDR3 DNA reads TGTGCCAGCTCACCGGGACTAGCGGACTACAATGAGCAGTTCTTC. This translates into CASSPGLADYNEQFF.

The chain combines TRBV2 with TRBJ1-5, with D uncertain. The CDR3 covers 13 residues. From germline, CDR1 is SNHLY and CDR2 FYNNEI. With 6 bases removed from V and 0 bases from J, the gap between germline ends came to 6 bases. CDR3 DNA sequence: TGTGCCAGCAGGTTATATAGCAATCAGCCCCAGCATTTT. Translated, it gives CASRLYSNQPQHF.

V is TRBV5-1 and J is TRBJ2-7, with TRBD2 matching 7 bases. This CDR3 has 15 amino acids. CDR1 and CDR2 (germline): SGHRS, YFSETQ. J was trimmed by 3 bases and V by 0 bases; bases with no gene match: 6. CDR3 in DNA: TGCGCCAGCAGCTTGGGAGGACTAGGATTCTACGAGCAGTACTTC. It encodes CASSLGGLGFYEQYF.

The V call is TRBV7-3, the J call TRBJ2-4; D is possibly TRBD2 (6 bases). Germline CDR1 reads SGHTA; CDR2 reads FQGTGA. The CDR3 has 13 amino acids. The V end was cut by 4 bases, the J end by 16 bases, with 20 bases between. The CDR3 spells CASSSEPGLKSYF. The CDR3 coding sequence is TGTGCCAGCAGCTCTGAGCCGGGACTTAAATCTTACTTC. The full variable domain, rest sourced from reference TRBV7-3 and TRBJ2-4, is GAGVSQTPSNKVTEKGKYVELRCDPISGHTALYWYRQSLGQGPEFLIYFQGTGAADDSGLPNDRFFAVRPEGSVSTLKIQRTERGDSAVYLCASSSEPGLKSYFGAGTRLSVL.